The 17 T cell receptor beta chains below were found in one sample sequenced in a study of T cell responses to AZD1222 COVID-19 vaccine. The protocol was immunoSEQ multiplex PCR, while the TCRdb copy is restricted to in-frame clones and leaves out a portion. The table lists 180,000 or so clones, approximately 92% of them singletons. The source was peripheral blood, collected on day 0 of AZD1222 vaccination. All receptors come from an adult in good health.

The chain uses TRBV7-9 and TRBJ1-1, with a weak D call TRBD1 (5 bases). Trimming left V 1 base short and J 1 base short, with 10 bases between. Germline V gene sequence: CDR1 SEHNR, CDR2 FQNEAQ (reference sequence). The CDR3 spans 15 residues. DNA for the CDR3: TGTGCCAGCAGCTTAGGGACCGGACAGAACACTGAAGCTTTCTTT. Its translation: CASSLGTGQNTEAFF.

As to this clone: The same CDR3 can be traced to other DNA sequences in this sample. This chain links TRBV12-3 or TRBV12-4 with TRBJ1-1; tentative D call: TRBD1 (6 bases). The V gene lost 6 bases and the J gene lost 2 bases, with 10 bases spanning the gap. The length of the CDR3 is 13 residues. The CDR3 DNA reads TGTGCCAGCAGCTTGGGGGGCAACACTGAAGCTTTCTTT. Its protein is CASSLGGNTEAFF.

CDR3 region: CASHPAWVGYEQYF. Written as DNA, the CDR3 is TGTGCCAGTCACCCCGCTTGGGTGGGGTACGAGCAGTACTTC. J is TRBJ2-7 and V is TRBV6-5; unclear D gene. CDR1 is MNHEY and CDR2 is SVGAGI in the germline V gene. This CDR3 region has 14 residues. V was trimmed by 9 bases and J by 4 bases, leaving 19 bases between them.

This clone appeared once. This rearrangement joins TRBV2 to TRBJ2-1; 11 nucleotides agree with TRBD2. Germline assignment: CDR1 SNHLY and CDR2 FYNNEI. The CDR3 is 15 residues long. V dropped 6 bases and J dropped 8; count of bases not matched to a gene: 9. The CDR3 region has the DNA TGTGCCAGCAGCCAACTAGCGGGAGTGAAAGATGAGCAGTTCTTC. It specifies CASSQLAGVKDEQFF.

This clone is a singleton in its sample. This chain connects TRBV14 to TRBJ2-2; maybe TRBD1 (5 bases). Germline lookup yields CDR1 SGHDN and CDR2 FVKESK. This CDR3 is 18 amino acids long. The germline V and J ends were trimmed by 2 bases and 7 bases, with 23 bases remaining between them. CDR3 sequence: CASSQPSRRQGQGGELFF. The CDR3 DNA reads TGTGCCAGCAGCCAACCATCGCGGCGGCAGGGTCAGGGCGGGGAGCTGTTTTTT.

The rearrangement uses TRBV18 and TRBJ2-1; 7 nucleotides match TRBD2. Germline trimming cut 0 bases from V and 6 bases from J; bases unmatched to any gene: 5. The CDR3 is 15 amino acids. Per germline, CDR1 KGHSH and CDR2 LQKENI. For the CDR3, the DNA is TGTGCCAGCTCACCACCAGGCGGGGGAAGCAATGAGCAGTTCTTC. This codes for CASSPPGGGSNEQFF.

The rearrangement links TRBV15 to TRBJ2-3; D gene ambiguous. Trimming pared 0 bases from V and 3 bases from J, leaving 1 base between. The CDR3 totals 12 residues. Germline CDR1 LNHNV, CDR2 YYDKDF (reference sequence). This CDR3 is CATSRDTDTQYF. CDR3 DNA: TGTGCCACCAGCAGAGATACAGATACGCAGTATTTT. Full variable domain (remainder filled in from reference TRBV15 and TRBJ2-3): DAMVIQNPRYQVTQFGKPVTLSCSQTLNHNVMYWYQQKSSQAPKLLFHYYDKDFNNEADTPDNFQSRRPNTSFCFLDIRSPGLGDTAMYLCATSRDTDTQYFGPGTRLTVL.

This chain connects TRBV6-5 to TRBJ2-3, with D tentatively TRBD2 (5 bases). The CDR3 length is 15 residues. V lost 6 bases, J lost 4 bases, and 17 bases lay in between. Per germline, CDR1 MNHEY and CDR2 SVGAGI. The CDR3 bases are TGTGCCAGCAGGGCTAGCTCACCACCCTCAGATACGCAGTATTTT. Translating it yields CASRASSPPSDTQYF.

The V and J genes are TRBV6-5 and TRBJ2-1, with TRBD2 matching over 8 bases. Looked up from germline, CDR1 is MNHEY and CDR2 is SVGAGI. This CDR3 is 15 amino acids long. V shed 4 bases, J shed 5 bases, and the junction held 7 bases outside the gene matches. For the CDR3, the DNA is TGTGCCAGCAGTTTTGGGCGGGAGGTAGACAATGAGCAGTTCTTC. The encoded protein is CASSFGREVDNEQFF.

The chain employs TRBV11-2 and TRBJ1-6, with no clear D. This CDR3 spans 18 amino acids. CDR1 SGHAT and CDR2 FQNNGV come from the germline V gene. Trimming shortened V by 5 bases and J by 0 bases, and 17 bases separated the two germline ends. The CDR3 spells CASSPLLTPYSYNSPLHF. In DNA, the CDR3 is TGTGCCAGCAGCCCCCTTTTAACACCTTACTCCTATAATTCACCCCTCCACTTT.

This clone was counted only a few times. J is TRBJ2-7 and V is TRBV5-1, with D perhaps matching TRBD1 (6 bases). This CDR3 is 17 amino acids long. V was clipped by 0 bases and J by 3 bases, with 19 bases between them. The germline V gene encodes CDR1 SGHRS and CDR2 YFSETQ. The CDR3 sequence: CASSLGQGNPPFYEQYF. The CDR3 nucleotides are TGCGCCAGCAGCTTGGGGCAGGGGAACCCTCCCTTCTACGAGCAGTACTTC.

V and J are TRBV2 and TRBJ1-1; no firm D call. V lost 6 bases to trimming and J lost 0 bases, with 14 bases between them. Germline CDR1 reads SNHLY; CDR2 reads FYNNEI. The CDR3 has 15 residues. The CDR3 spells CASSESRTMNTEAFF. CDR3 DNA sequence: TGTGCCAGCAGCGAGTCAAGGACCATGAACACTGAAGCTTTCTTT.

The chain carries TRBV5-1 and TRBJ2-3, with 9 nucleotides matching TRBD1. The germline CDR1 and CDR2 sequences are SGHRS and YFSETQ. This CDR3 has 15 amino acids. V lost 5 bases, J lost 5 bases, and 9 bases stayed unmatched. CDR3 coding DNA: TGCGCCAGCAGTCCCGGGACAGGGTCAGGAGATACGCAGTATTTT. It encodes CASSPGTGSGDTQYF.

The chain links TRBV6-5 to TRBJ1-1; D call uncertain. The germline CDR1 and CDR2 sequences are MNHEY and SVGAGI. The CDR3 is 13 residues long. V was shortened by 0 bases and J by 7 bases, with 9 bases between the two germline ends. The CDR3 protein is CASSYSGIGEAFF. The CDR3 bases are TGTGCCAGCAGTTACTCAGGTATTGGTGAAGCTTTCTTT.

The chain employs TRBV27 and TRBJ1-1; 7 nucleotides match TRBD1. Losses at the gene ends were 2 bases for V and 2 bases for J; bases not matched to a gene: 8. Germline V gene lookup returns CDR1 MNHEY and CDR2 SMNVEV (reference sequence). This CDR3 has 16 residues. The CDR3 nucleotides read TGTGCCAGCAGTTTAACTTACAGGGGCGTAAACACTGAAGCTTTCTTT. Translating gives CASSLTYRGVNTEAFF.

The rearrangement links TRBV3-1 (or the pseudogene TRBV3-2) to TRBJ1-1, with a weak D call TRBD1 (6 bases). V lost 3 bases and J lost 8, with 16 bases in between. The length of the CDR3 is 14 residues. Germline V lookup: CDR1 LGHDT, CDR2 YNNKEL (reference sequence). This CDR3 reads CASSHWDNQREAFF. CDR3 sequence (DNA): TGTGCCAGCAGCCATTGGGACAATCAGAGGGAAGCTTTCTTT.

The chain links TRBV27 to TRBJ1-2, with no clear D. The germline V gene encodes CDR1 MNHEY and CDR2 SMNVEV (reference sequence). The CDR3 loop spans 13 amino acids. Trimming took off 5 bases at V and 4 bases at J, with 11 bases between the two ends. In DNA, the CDR3 is TGTGCCAGCAGTCGCCAGCCGCGCTATGGCTACACCTTC. Protein product: CASSRQPRYGYTF.